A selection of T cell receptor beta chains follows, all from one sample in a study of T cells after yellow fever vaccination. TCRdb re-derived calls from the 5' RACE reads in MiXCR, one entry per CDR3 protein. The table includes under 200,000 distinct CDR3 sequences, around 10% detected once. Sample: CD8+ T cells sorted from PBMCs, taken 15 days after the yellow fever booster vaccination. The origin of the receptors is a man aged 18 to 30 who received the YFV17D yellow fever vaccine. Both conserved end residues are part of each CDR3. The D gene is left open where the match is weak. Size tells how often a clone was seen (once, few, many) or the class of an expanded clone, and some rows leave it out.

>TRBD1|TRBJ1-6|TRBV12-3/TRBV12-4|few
CASSLAGSGGANTSPLHF
TGTGCCAGCAGTTTAGCTGGCTCAGGGGGGGCGAATACCTCACCCCTCCACTTT
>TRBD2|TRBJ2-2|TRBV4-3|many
CASSQELPGGSTGELFF
TGCGCCAGCAGCCAAGAGTTGCCGGGGGGGTCCACCGGGGAGCTGTTTTTT
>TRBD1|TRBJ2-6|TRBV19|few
CASSSTQGERSGANVLTF
TGTGCCAGTAGCTCCACCCAGGGGGAAAGGTCTGGGGCCAACGTCCTGACTTTC
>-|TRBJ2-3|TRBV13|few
CASSPGSGRTDTQYF
TGTGCCAGCAGTCCAGGGTCGGGGCGAACAGATACGCAGTATTTT
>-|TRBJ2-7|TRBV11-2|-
CASSTPHGTWSQQYF
TGTGCCAGCAGCACCCCCCACGGGACGTGGAGCCAGCAGTACTTC
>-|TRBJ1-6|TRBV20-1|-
CSATREGPYSPLHF
TGCAGTGCTACCCGGGAGGGTCCTTATTCACCCCTCCACTTT
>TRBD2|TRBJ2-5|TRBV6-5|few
CASRPSGGAGETQYF
TGTGCCAGCAGGCCTAGCGGGGGGGCCGGGGAGACCCAGTACTTC
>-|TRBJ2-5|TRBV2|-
CASSEGPGEETQYF
TGTGCCAGCAGTGAGGGACCGGGTGAAGAGACCCAGTACTTC
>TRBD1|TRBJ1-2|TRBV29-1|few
CSGGQGTPYGYTF
TGCAGCGGGGGACAGGGAACCCCTTATGGCTACACCTTC
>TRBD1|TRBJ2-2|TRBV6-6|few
CASMTGTTGELFF
TGTGCCAGCATGACAGGGACCACCGGGGAGCTGTTTTTT
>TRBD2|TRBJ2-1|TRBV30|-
CAWSDTSGVAGVSNEQFF
TGTGCCTGGAGCGACACCTCCGGGGTAGCGGGGGTTTCCAATGAGCAGTTCTTC
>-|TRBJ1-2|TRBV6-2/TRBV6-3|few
CASSYTRRANYGYTF
TGTGCCAGCAGTTACACCAGGAGAGCTAACTATGGCTACACCTTC
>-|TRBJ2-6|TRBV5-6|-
CASSLPFYSGANVLTF
TGTGCCAGCAGCTTACCCTTCTACTCTGGGGCCAACGTCCTGACTTTC
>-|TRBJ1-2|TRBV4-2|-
CASSQDTGLPSTF
TGTGCCAGCAGCCAAGATACGGGCCTCCCCTCGACCTTC
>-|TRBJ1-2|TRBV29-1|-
CSVDAGYYGYTF
TGCAGCGTTGATGCAGGGTACTATGGCTACACCTTC
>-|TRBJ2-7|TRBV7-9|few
CASSLSEDYEQYF
TGTGCCAGCAGCTTATCGGAAGACTACGAGCAGTACTTC
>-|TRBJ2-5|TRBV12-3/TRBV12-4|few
CASSLGPRTQETQYF
TGTGCCAGCAGTTTAGGACCCAGGACCCAAGAGACCCAGTACTTC
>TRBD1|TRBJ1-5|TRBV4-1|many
CASSQDRGLGQPQHF
TGCGCCAGCAGCCAAGACAGGGGGCTTGGTCAGCCCCAGCATTTT
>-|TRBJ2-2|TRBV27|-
CASSRRGTGELFF
TGTGCCAGCAGCCGAAGGGGCACCGGGGAGCTGTTTTTT
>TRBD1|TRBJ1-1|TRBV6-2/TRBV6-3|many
CASSPDRGLNTEAFF
TGTGCCAGCAGCCCGGACAGGGGGCTTAACACTGAAGCTTTCTTT
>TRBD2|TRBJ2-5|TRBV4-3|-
CASSPGTSGGRRETQYF
TGCGCCAGCAGCCCCGGGACTAGCGGGGGGAGACGGGAGACCCAGTACTTC
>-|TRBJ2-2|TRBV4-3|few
CASSQDWAGELFF
TGCGCCAGCAGCCAAGATTGGGCAGGGGAGCTGTTTTTT
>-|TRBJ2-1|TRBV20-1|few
CSAWGVSSYNEQFF
TGCAGTGCGTGGGGGGTAAGCTCCTACAATGAGCAGTTCTTC